The T cell receptor (beta chain) described here comes from a study of blood T cell repertoires in COVID-19. Across the study: Nucleic acid was either cDNA or gDNA, and it came from T cells, B-cell-depleted T cells, or PBMCs.

The germline V gene encodes CDR1 GTSNPN and CDR2 SVGIG (reference sequence). The CDR3 covers 13 residues. V was clipped by 5 bases and J by 0 bases, with 8 bases between them. Sequencing was performed with immunoSEQ multiplex PCR; in TCRdb, only in-frame clones are kept and a portion is missing. Among about 200,000 clones listed, just over 85% were seen once. The receptor's source is a young man with active or convalescent COVID-19. This sequence joins TRBV30 and TRBJ1-5; tentative D call: TRBD1 (6 bases). The sample taken for sequencing was peripheral blood. The chain's CDR3 is CAWGQYSNQPQHF. In DNA, the CDR3 is TGTGCCTGGGGACAGTATAGCAATCAGCCCCAGCATTTT.